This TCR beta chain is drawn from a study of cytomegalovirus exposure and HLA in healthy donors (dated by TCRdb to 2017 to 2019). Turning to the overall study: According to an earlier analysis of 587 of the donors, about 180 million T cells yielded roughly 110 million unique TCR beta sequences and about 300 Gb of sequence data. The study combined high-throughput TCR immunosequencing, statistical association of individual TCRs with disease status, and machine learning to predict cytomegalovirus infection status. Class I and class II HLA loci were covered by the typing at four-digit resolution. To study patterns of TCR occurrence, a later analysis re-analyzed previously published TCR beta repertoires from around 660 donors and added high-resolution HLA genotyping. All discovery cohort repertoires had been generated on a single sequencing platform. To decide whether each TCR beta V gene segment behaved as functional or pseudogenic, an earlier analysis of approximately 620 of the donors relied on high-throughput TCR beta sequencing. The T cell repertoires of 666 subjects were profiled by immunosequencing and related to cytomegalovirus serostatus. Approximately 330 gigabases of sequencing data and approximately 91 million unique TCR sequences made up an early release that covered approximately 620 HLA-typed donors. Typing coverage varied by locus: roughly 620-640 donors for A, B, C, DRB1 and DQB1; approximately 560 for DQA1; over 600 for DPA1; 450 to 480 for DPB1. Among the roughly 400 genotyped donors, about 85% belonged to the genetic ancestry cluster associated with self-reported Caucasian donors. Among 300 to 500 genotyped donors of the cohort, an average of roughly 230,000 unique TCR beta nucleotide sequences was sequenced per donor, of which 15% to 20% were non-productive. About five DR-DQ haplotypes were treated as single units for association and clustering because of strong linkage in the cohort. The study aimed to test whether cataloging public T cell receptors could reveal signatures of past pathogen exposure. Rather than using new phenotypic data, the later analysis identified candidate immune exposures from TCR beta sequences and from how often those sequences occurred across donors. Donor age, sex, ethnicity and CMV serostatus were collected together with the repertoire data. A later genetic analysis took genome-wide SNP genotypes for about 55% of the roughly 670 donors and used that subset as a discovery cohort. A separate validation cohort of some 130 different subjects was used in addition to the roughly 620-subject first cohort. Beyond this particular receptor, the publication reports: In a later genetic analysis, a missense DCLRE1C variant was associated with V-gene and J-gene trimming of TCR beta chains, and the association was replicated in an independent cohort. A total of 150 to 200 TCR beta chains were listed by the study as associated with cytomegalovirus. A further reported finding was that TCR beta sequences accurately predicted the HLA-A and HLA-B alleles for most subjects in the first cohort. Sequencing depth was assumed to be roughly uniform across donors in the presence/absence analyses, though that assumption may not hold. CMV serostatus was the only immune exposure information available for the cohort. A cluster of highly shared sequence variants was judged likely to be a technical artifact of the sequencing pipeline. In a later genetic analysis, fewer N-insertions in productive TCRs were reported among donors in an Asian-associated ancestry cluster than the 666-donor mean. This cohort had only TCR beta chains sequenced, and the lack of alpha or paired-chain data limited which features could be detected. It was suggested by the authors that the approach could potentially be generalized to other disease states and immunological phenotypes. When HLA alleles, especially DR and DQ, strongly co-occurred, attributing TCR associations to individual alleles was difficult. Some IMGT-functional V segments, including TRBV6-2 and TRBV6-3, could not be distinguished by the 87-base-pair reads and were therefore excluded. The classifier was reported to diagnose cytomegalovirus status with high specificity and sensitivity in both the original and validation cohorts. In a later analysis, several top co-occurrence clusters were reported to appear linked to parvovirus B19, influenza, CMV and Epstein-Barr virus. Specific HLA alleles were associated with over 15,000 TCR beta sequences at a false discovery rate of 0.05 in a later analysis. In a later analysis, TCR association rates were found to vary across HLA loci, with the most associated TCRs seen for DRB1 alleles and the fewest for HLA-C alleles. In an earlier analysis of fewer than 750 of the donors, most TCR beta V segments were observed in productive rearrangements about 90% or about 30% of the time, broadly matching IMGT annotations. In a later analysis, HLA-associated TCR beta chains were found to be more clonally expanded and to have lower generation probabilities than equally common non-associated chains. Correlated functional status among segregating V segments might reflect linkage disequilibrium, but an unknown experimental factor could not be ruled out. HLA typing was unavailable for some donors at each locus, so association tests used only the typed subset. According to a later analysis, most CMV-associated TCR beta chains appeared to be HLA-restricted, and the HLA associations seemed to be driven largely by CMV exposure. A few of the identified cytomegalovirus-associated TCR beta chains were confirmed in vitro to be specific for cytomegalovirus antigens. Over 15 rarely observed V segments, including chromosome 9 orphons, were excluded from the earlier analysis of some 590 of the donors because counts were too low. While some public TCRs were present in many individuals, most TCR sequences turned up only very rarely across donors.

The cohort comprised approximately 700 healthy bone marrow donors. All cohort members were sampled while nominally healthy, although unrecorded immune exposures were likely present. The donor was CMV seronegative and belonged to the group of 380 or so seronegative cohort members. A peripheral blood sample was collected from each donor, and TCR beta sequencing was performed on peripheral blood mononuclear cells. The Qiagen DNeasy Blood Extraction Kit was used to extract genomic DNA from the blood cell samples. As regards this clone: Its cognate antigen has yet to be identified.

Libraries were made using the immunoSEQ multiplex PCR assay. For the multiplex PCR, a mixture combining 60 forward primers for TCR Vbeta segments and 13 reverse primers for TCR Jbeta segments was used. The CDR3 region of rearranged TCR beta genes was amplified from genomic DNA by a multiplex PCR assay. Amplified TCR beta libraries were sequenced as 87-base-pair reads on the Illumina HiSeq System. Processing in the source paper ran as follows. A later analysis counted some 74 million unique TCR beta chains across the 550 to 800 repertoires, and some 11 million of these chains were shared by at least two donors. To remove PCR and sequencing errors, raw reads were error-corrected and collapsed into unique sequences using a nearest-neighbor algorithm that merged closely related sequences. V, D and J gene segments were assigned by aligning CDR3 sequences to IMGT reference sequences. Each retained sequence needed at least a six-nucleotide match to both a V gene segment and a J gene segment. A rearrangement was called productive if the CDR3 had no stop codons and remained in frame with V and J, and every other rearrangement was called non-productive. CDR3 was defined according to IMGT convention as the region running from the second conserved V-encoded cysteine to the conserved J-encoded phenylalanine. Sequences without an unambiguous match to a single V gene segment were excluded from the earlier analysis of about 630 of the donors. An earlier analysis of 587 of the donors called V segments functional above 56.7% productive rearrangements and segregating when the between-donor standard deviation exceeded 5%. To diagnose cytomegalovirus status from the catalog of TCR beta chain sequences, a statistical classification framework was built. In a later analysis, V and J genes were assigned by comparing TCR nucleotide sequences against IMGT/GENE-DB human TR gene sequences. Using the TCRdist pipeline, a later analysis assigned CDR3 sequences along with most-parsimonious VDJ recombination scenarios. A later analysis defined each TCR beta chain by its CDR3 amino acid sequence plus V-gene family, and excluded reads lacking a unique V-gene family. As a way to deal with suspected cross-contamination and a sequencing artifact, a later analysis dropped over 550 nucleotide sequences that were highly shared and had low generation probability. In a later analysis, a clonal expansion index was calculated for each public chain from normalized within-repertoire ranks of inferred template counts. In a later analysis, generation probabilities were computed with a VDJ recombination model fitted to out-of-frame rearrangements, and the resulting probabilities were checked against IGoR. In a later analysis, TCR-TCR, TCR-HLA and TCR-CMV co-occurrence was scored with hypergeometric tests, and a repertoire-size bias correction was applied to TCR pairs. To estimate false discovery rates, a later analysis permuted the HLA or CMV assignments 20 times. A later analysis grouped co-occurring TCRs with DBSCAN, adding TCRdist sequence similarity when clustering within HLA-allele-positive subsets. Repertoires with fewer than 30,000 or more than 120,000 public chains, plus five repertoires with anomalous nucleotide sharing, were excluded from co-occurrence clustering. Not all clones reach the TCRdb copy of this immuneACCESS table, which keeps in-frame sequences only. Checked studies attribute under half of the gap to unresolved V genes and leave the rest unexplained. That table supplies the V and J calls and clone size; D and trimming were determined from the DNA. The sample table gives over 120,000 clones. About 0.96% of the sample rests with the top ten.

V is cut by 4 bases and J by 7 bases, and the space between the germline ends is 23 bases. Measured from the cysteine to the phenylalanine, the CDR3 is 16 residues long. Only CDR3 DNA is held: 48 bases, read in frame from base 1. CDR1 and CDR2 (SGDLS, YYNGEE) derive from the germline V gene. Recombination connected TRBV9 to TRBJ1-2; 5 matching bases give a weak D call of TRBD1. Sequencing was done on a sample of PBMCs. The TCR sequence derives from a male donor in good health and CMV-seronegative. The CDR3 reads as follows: CASSTFFDSISSGYTF. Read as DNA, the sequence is TGTGCCAGCAGCACCTTTTTCGACAGTATCTCCTCTGGCTACACCTTC.